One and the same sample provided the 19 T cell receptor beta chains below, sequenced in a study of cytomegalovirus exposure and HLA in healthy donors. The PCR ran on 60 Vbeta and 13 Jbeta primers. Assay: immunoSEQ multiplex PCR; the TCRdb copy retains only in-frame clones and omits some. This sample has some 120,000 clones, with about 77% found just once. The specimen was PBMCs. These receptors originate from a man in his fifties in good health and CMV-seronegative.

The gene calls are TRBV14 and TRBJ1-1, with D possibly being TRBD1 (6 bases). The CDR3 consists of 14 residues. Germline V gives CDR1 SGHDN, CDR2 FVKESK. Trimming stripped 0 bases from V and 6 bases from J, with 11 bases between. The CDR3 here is CASSQEDSRAEAFF. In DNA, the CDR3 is TGTGCCAGCAGCCAAGAGGACAGTAGGGCTGAAGCTTTCTTT.

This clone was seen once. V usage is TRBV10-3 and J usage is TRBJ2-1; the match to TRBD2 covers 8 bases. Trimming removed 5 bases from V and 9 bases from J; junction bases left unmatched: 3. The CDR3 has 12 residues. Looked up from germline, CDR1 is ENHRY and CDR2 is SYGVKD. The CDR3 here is CAISPGTSEQFF. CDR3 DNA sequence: TGTGCCATCAGTCCCGGGACTAGTGAGCAGTTCTTC.

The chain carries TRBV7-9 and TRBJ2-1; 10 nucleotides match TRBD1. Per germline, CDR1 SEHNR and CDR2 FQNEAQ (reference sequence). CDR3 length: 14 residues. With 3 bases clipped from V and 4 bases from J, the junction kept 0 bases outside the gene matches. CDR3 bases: TGTGCCAGCAGCTTGGGACAGGGGTACAATGAGCAGTTCTTC. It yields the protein CASSLGQGYNEQFF.

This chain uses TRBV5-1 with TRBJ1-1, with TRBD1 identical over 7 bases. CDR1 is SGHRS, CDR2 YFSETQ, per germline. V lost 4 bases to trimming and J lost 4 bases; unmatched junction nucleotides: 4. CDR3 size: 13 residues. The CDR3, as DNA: TGCGCCAGCAGCCAACAGGGGAGCACTGAAGCTTTCTTT. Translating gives CASSQQGSTEAFF.

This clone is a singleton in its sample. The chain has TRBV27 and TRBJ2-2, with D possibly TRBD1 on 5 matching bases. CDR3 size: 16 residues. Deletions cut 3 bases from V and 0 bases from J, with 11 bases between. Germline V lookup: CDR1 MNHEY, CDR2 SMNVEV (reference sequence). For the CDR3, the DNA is TGTGCCAGCAGTTTTCAGGGTAGCTCGAACACCGGGGAGCTGTTTTTT. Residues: CASSFQGSSNTGELFF.

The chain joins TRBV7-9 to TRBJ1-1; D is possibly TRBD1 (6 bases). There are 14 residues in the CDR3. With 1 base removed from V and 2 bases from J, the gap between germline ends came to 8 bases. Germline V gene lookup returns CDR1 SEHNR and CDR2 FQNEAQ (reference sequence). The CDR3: CASSLGGGNTEAFF. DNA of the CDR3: TGTGCCAGCAGCTTAGGCGGGGGCAACACTGAAGCTTTCTTT.

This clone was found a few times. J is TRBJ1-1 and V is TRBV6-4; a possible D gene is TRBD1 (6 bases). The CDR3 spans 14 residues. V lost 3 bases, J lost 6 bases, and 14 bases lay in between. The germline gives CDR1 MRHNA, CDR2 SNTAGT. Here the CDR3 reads CASSEPPRTAEAFF. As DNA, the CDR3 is TGTGCCAGCAGTGAGCCACCCCGGACAGCTGAAGCTTTCTTT.

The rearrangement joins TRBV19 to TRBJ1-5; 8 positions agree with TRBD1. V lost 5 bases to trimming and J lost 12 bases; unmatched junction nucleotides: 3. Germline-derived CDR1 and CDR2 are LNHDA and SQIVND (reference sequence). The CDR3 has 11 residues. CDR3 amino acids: CASSGTGIQHF. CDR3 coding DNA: TGTGCCAGTAGTGGGACAGGTATCCAGCATTTT.

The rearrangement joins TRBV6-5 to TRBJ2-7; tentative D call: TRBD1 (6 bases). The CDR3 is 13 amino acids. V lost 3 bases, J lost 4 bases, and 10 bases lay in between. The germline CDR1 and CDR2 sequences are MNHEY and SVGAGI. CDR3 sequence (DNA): TGTGCCAGCAGTTATACAGGGCAGTACGAGCAGTACTTC. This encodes CASSYTGQYEQYF.

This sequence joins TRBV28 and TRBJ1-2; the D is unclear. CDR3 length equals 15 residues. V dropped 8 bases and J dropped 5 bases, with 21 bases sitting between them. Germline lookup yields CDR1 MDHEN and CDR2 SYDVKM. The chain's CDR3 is CASRPGGSRLYGYTF. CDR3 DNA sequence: TGTGCCAGCCGACCCGGCGGGAGCCGATTATATGGCTACACCTTC.

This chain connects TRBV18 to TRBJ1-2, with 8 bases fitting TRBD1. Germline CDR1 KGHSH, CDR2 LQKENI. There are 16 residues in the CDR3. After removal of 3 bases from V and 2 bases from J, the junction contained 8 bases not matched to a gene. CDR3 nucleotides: TGTGCCAGCTCACCGATGACAGGGGAGTACAACTATGGCTACACCTTC. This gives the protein CASSPMTGEYNYGYTF. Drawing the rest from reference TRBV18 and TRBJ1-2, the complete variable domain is NAGVMQNPRHLVRRRGQEARLRCSPMKGHSHVYWYRQLPEEGLKFMVYLQKENIIDESGMPKERFSAEFPKEGPSILRIQQVVRGDSAAYFCASSPMTGEYNYGYTFGSGTRLTVV.

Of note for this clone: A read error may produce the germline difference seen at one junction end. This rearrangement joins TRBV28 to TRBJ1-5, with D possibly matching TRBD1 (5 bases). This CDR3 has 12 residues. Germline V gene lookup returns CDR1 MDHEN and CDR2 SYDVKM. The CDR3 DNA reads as TGTGCCAGCAGTCAAAAGCCCTTGGGGGGTTTTTTT. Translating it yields CASSQKPLGGFF.

This CDR3 is CASSLIAGGPSYEQYF. The CDR3 DNA reads TGTGCCAGTAGTTTAATAGCGGGAGGGCCCTCCTACGAGCAGTACTTC. The chain uses TRBV19 and TRBJ2-7; TRBD2 matches 11 bases. This CDR3 is 16 amino acids long. Germline V gives CDR1 LNHDA, CDR2 SQIVND (reference sequence). V lost 5 bases and J lost 0; bases outside the gene matches: 6. Using reference TRBV19 and TRBJ2-7 for the parts outside the CDR3, the full variable domain is DGGITQSPKYLFRKEGQNVTLSCEQNLNHDAMYWYRQDPGQGLRLIYYSQIVNDFQKGDIAEGYSVSREKKESFPLTVTSAQKNPTAFYLCASSLIAGGPSYEQYFGPGTRLTVT.

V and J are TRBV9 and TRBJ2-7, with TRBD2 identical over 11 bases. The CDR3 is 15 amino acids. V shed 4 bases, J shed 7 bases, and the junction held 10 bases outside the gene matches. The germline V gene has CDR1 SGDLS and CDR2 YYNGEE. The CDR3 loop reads CASSITSGSGGEQYF. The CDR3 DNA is TGTGCCAGCAGCATCACTAGCGGGAGTGGGGGAGAGCAGTACTTC.

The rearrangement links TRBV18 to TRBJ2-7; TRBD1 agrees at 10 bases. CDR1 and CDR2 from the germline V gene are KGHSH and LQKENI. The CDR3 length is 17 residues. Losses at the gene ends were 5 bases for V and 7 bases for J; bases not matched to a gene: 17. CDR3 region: CASSSYTPGQGIGEQYF. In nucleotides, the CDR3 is TGTGCCAGCTCATCCTATACACCGGGACAGGGGATAGGGGAGCAGTACTTC. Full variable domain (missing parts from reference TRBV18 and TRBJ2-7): NAGVMQNPRHLVRRRGQEARLRCSPMKGHSHVYWYRQLPEEGLKFMVYLQKENIIDESGMPKERFSAEFPKEGPSILRIQQVVRGDSAAYFCASSSYTPGQGIGEQYFGPGTRLTVT.

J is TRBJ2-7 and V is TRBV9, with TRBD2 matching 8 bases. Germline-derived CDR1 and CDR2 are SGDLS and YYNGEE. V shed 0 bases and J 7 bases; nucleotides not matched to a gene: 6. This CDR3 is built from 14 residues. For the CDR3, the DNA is TGTGCCAGCAGCGTAGGGCAAGCGGGGGCTGAGCAGTACTTC. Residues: CASSVGQAGAEQYF.

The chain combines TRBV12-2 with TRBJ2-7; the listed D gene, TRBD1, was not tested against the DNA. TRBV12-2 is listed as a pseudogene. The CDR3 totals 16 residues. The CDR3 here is CASRLDPGQSSYEQYF. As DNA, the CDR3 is TGTGCAAGTCGCTTAGACCCGGGACAGAGCTCCTACGAGCAGTACTTC.

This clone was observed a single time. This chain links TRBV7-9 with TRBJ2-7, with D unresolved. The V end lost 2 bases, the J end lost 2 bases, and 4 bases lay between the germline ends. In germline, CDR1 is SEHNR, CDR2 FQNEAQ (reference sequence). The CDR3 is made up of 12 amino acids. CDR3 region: CASSLQTYEQYF. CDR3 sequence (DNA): TGTGCCAGCAGCTTACAAACCTACGAGCAGTACTTC.

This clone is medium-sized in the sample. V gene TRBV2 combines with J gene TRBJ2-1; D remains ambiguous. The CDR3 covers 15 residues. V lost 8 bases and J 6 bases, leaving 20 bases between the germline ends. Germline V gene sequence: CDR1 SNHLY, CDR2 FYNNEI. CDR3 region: CASSSVLSAVNEQFF. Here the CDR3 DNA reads TGTGCCAGCTCCAGCGTACTGAGTGCTGTCAATGAGCAGTTCTTC.